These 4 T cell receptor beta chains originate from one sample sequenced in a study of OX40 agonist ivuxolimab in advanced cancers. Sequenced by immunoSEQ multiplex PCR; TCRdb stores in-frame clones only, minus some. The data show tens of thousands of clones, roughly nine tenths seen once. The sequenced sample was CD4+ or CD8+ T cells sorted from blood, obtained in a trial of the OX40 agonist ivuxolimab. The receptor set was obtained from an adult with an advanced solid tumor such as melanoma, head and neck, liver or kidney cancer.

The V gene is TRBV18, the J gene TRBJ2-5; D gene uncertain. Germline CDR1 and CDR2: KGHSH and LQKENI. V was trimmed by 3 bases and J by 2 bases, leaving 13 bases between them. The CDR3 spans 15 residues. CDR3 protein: CASSPFPDEQETQYF. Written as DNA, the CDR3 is TGTGCCAGCTCACCCTTCCCGGACGAGCAAGAGACCCAGTACTTC.

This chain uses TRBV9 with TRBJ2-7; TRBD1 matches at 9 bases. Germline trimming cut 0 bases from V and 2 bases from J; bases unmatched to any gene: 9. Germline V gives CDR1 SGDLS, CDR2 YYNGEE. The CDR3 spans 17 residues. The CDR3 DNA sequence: TGTGCCAGCAGCGTAGTGCTGGGACAGGGTGAACCCTACGAGCAGTACTTC. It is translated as CASSVVLGQGEPYEQYF.

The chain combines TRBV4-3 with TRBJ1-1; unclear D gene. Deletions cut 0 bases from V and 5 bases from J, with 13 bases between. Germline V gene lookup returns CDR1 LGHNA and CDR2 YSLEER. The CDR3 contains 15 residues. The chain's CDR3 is CASSQDPMLGTEAFF. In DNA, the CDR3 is TGCGCCAGCAGCCAAGATCCGATGTTAGGGACTGAAGCTTTCTTT.

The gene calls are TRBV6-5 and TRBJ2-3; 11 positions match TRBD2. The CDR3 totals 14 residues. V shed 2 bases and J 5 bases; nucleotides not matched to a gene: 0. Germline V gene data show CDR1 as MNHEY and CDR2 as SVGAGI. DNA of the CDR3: TGTGCCAGCAGTTACGGACTAGCGGGAGATACGCAGTATTTT. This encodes CASSYGLAGDTQYF.